Below are 31 T cell receptor beta chains sequenced from a single sample in a study of OX40 agonist ivuxolimab in advanced cancers. TCRdb's copy holds only in-frame clones and misses some; the assay was immunoSEQ multiplex PCR. Of about 89,000 clones in the sample, roughly 86% were seen once. The sequenced sample was CD4+ or CD8+ T cells sorted from blood, obtained in a trial of the OX40 agonist ivuxolimab. The receptor set was obtained from an adult with an advanced solid tumor such as melanoma, head and neck, liver or kidney cancer.

The V and J genes are TRBV29-1 and TRBJ2-1; 7 bases are shared with TRBD1. The germline V gene encodes CDR1 SQVTM and CDR2 ANQGSEA. CDR3 length: 13 amino acids. Trimming at V came to 6 bases and at J to 3 bases, leaving 5 bases not matched to a gene. CDR3 residues: CSVGTVNYNEQFF. For the CDR3, the DNA is TGCAGCGTCGGGACAGTCAACTACAATGAGCAGTTCTTC.

This chain links TRBV7-9 with TRBJ2-5, with D possibly being TRBD1 or TRBD2 (5 bases each). Trimming shortened V by 11 bases and J by 1 base, and 14 bases separated the two germline ends. This CDR3 contains 13 residues. CDR1 and CDR2 from the germline V gene are SEHNR and FQNEAQ (reference sequence). In DNA, the CDR3 is TGTGCCCTGTCTCCAGGGAGCCAAGAGACCCAGTACTTC. It encodes CALSPGSQETQYF.

This clone was detected only once. The J gene is TRBJ1-4, the V gene TRBV19; a weak D match, TRBD1 (6 bases). The V gene lost 3 bases and the J gene lost 8 bases, with 28 bases spanning the gap. Looked up from germline, CDR1 is LNHDA and CDR2 is SQIVND (reference sequence). The CDR3 contains 19 residues. CDR3 in amino acids: CASSIPLTGLRGFGEKLFF. In DNA, the CDR3 is TGTGCCAGTAGTATCCCTTTAACAGGGCTTCGAGGTTTCGGGGAAAAACTGTTTTTT. The complete variable domain, with remaining parts taken from reference TRBV19 and TRBJ1-4, reads DGGITQSPKYLFRKEGQNVTLSCEQNLNHDAMYWYRQDPGQGLRLIYYSQIVNDFQKGDIAEGYSVSREKKESFPLTVTSAQKNPTAFYLCASSIPLTGLRGFGEKLFFGSGTQLSVL.

V and J are TRBV12-2 and TRBJ2-3; the table names TRBD1, a call not compared with the DNA. TRBV12-2 is marked as a pseudogene. The CDR3 covers 18 residues. In nucleotides, the CDR3 is TGTGCAAGTCGCTCGGGACAGGGAGTTTTTGGTGTGGCAGATACGCAGTATTTT. Protein: CASRSGQGVFGVADTQYF.

The CDR3 DNA reads TGTGCCAGCAGCCTCACTCTGGCTGGAGAGACCCAGTACTTC. Residues: CASSLTLAGETQYF. This chain uses TRBV7-3 with TRBJ2-5, with D unresolved. The germline CDR1 and CDR2 sequences are SGHTA and FQGTGA. Trimming cost V 5 bases and J 4 bases, with 14 bases left between them. The CDR3 loop spans 14 amino acids.

The chain employs TRBV6-6 and TRBJ2-1; perhaps TRBD2 as D (5 bases). V lost 6 bases and J 0 bases, leaving 15 bases between the germline ends. Germline V lookup: CDR1 MNHNY, CDR2 SVGAGI (reference sequence). This CDR3 comprises 16 residues. The CDR3 sequence is CASRKADLSSYNEQFF. DNA for the CDR3: TGTGCCAGCAGGAAAGCGGACCTTTCCTCCTACAATGAGCAGTTCTTC.

This clone is a singleton in its sample. J is TRBJ2-7 and V is TRBV5-1; 7 bases agree with TRBD2. Germline loops: CDR1 SGHRS, CDR2 YFSETQ. Trimming took 4 bases from V and 6 from J; bases not matched to a gene: 13. The CDR3 length is 15 residues. The CDR3 nucleotides are TGCGCCAGCAGCCCCAGCGGGGCGCCGGGATCCGAGCAGTACTTC. Its protein product is CASSPSGAPGSEQYF.

This clone occurred a few times. V is TRBV11-2 and J is TRBJ2-1, with D unclear. CDR3 size: 15 residues. Germline V gene lookup returns CDR1 SGHAT and CDR2 FQNNGV. V lost 5 bases and J 0 bases, leaving 11 bases between the germline ends. The chain's CDR3 is CASSPRLSSYNEQFF. For the CDR3, the DNA is TGTGCCAGCAGCCCCCGGCTAAGCTCCTACAATGAGCAGTTCTTC.

By sample share, this clone is medium-sized. The rearrangement uses TRBV7-6 and TRBJ2-1; 9 bases are a match to TRBD1. Germline V gene data show CDR1 as SGHVS and CDR2 as FNYEAQ. The ends lost 3 bases at V and 8 bases at J; junction bases unmatched: 14. The CDR3 sequence is 17 residues long. The CDR3 is CASSFHLRDRVEDEQFF. The CDR3 DNA reads TGTGCCAGCAGCTTCCATCTAAGGGACAGGGTTGAAGATGAGCAGTTCTTC.

J is TRBJ1-1 and V is TRBV10-3; D not resolved. The CDR3 consists of 13 residues. V shed 3 bases and J shed 4 bases, with 9 bases lying between them. The V gene's germline CDR1 is ENHRY and CDR2 SYGVKD. The CDR3 region is CAISEWEFTEAFF. For the CDR3, the DNA is TGTGCCATCAGTGAATGGGAATTCACTGAAGCTTTCTTT.

This rearrangement joins TRBV5-1 to TRBJ2-7; D possibly corresponds to TRBD1 (6 bases). V was cut by 2 bases and J by 5 bases, with 11 bases left in between. This CDR3 comprises 13 residues. CDR1 is SGHRS and CDR2 is YFSETQ in the germline V gene. The CDR3 sequence is CASSFKQGHEQYF. Here the CDR3 DNA reads TGCGCCAGCAGCTTTAAACAGGGTCACGAGCAGTACTTC.

This clone was recorded a few times. The chain employs TRBV27 and TRBJ2-1; no clear D gene. In germline, CDR1 is MNHEY, CDR2 SMNVEV (reference sequence). Trimming removed 3 bases from V and 5 bases from J, with 2 bases in between. This CDR3 is built from 11 residues. CDR3 in DNA: TGTGCCAGCAGTTTTAACAATGAGCAGTTCTTC. Translated, it gives CASSFNNEQFF.

The rearrangement links TRBV5-1 to TRBJ1-3; D gene unclear. CDR3 length: 12 amino acids. CDR1 is SGHRS and CDR2 is YFSETQ in the germline V gene. V dropped 10 bases and J dropped 0 bases, with 8 bases sitting between them. The CDR3 DNA is TGCGCCCGCCGTGGCTCTGGAAACACCATATATTTT. Translating it yields CARRGSGNTIYF. Based on the CDR3 plus reference TRBV5-1 and TRBJ1-3, the full variable domain is KAGVTQTPRYLIKTRGQQVTLSCSPISGHRSVSWYQQTPGQGLQFLFEYFSETQRNKGNFPGRFSGRQFSNSRSEMNVSTLELGDSALYLCARRGSGNTIYFGEGSWLTVV.

The V call is TRBV28, the J call TRBJ1-2; D remains unclear. With 8 bases removed from V and 5 bases from J, the gap between germline ends came to 12 bases. The CDR3 consists of 12 residues. Germline-derived CDR1 and CDR2 are MDHEN and SYDVKM. CDR3 coding DNA: TGTGCCAGCCGGGAGTCTCTATATGGCTACACCTTC. The encoded protein is CASRESLYGYTF.

The V and J genes are TRBV11-3 and TRBJ2-7; D may match TRBD1 or TRBD2 (5 bases each). V was cut by 3 bases and J by 1 base, with 13 bases left in between. The CDR3 runs to 15 residues. Germline V gives CDR1 SGHNT, CDR2 YENEEA. The CDR3 loop is CASSFSVWGSYEQYF. CDR3 nucleotides: TGTGCCAGCAGCTTCTCCGTCTGGGGGTCCTACGAGCAGTACTTC.

The V call is TRBV18, the J call TRBJ2-5; weak D call: TRBD2 (5 bases). V lost 0 bases to trimming and J lost 6 bases, with 14 bases between them. The CDR3 runs to 15 residues. Germline V gene sequence: CDR1 KGHSH, CDR2 LQKENI. This CDR3 reads CASSPPGLLGKTQYF. The CDR3 DNA sequence: TGTGCCAGCTCACCACCGGGCCTCCTCGGGAAGACCCAGTACTTC.

The J gene is TRBJ2-7, the V gene TRBV6-1, with 12 positions matching TRBD2. The CDR3 has 15 amino acids. V trimming: 1 base; J trimming: 6 bases; junction bases outside the gene matches: 4. Germline V gene sequence: CDR1 MNHNS, CDR2 SASEGT. CDR3 protein: CASSEGLAGVGEQYF. The DNA for the CDR3 is TGTGCCAGCAGTGAAGGACTAGCGGGAGTAGGCGAGCAGTACTTC.

The chain uses TRBV30 and TRBJ2-1; D may be TRBD2 (5 bases). There are 14 residues in the CDR3. Germline CDR1 reads GTSNPN; CDR2 reads SVGIG (reference sequence). Deletions cut 2 bases from V and 7 bases from J, with 15 bases between. This CDR3 reads CAWSTRVAVNEQFF. CDR3 nucleotides: TGTGCCTGGAGTACTAGAGTCGCGGTTAATGAGCAGTTCTTC.

This clone was detected a few times. The chain employs TRBV15 and TRBJ1-6; D is uncertain. V lost 3 bases and J 8 bases, leaving 11 bases between the germline ends. Germline-derived CDR1 and CDR2 are LNHNV and YYDKDF (reference sequence). This CDR3 is 14 amino acids long. The CDR3 DNA reads TGTGCCACCAGCAGCCGGAGAGAGCATTCACCCCTCCACTTT. Translated, it gives CATSSRREHSPLHF.

The chain joins TRBV30 to TRBJ2-1; D is uncertain. The V gene's germline CDR1 is GTSNPN and CDR2 SVGIG (reference sequence). The CDR3 spans 11 residues. V lost 0 bases and J 7 bases, leaving 4 bases between the germline ends. Here the CDR3 reads CAWSVRNEQFF. DNA of the CDR3: TGTGCCTGGAGTGTACGGAATGAGCAGTTCTTC.

The chain joins TRBV7-9 to TRBJ2-2; D possibly corresponds to TRBD2 (5 bases). The V end lost 0 bases, the J end lost 6 bases, and 14 bases lay between the germline ends. Per germline, CDR1 SEHNR and CDR2 FQNEAQ (reference sequence). CDR3 length: 16 residues. The CDR3 region is CASSLAALAGAGELFF. As DNA, the CDR3 is TGTGCCAGCAGCTTAGCGGCCCTGGCGGGCGCCGGGGAGCTGTTTTTT.

This clone has only one observation. V and J are TRBV11-3 and TRBJ1-2; 7 nucleotides match TRBD1. This CDR3 contains 14 residues. The V gene's germline CDR1 is SGHNT and CDR2 YENEEA. Germline trimming cut 5 bases from V and 4 bases from J; bases unmatched to any gene: 7. The CDR3 DNA follows: TGTGCCAGCAGCCCGCAGGGACAGCGCTATGGCTACACCTTC. This translates into CASSPQGQRYGYTF.

The rearrangement uses TRBV5-5 and TRBJ1-5; no clear D. The CDR3 covers 13 residues. Germline V lookup: CDR1 SGHKS, CDR2 YYEKEE (reference sequence). V lost 4 bases, J lost 5 bases, and 10 bases lay in between. The CDR3 nucleotides are TGTGCCAGCAGCGTGTCCGGCGATCAGCCCCAGCATTTT. It codes for CASSVSGDQPQHF.

V is TRBV29-1 and J is TRBJ2-5, with 7 bases identical to TRBD2. Looked up from germline, CDR1 is SQVTM and CDR2 is ANQGSEA. The CDR3 has 15 amino acids. Trimming at V came to 4 bases and at J to 2 bases, leaving 10 bases not matched to a gene. The DNA of the CDR3 is TGCAGCGTTGTAGCCCCCACTAGCGAACAAGAGACCCAGTACTTC. Its translation is CSVVAPTSEQETQYF.

The chain is built from TRBV7-9 and TRBJ1-5; D might be TRBD1 (5 bases). Germline CDR1 SEHNR, CDR2 FQNEAQ (reference sequence). This CDR3 has 14 amino acids. Trimming removed 5 bases at V and 2 bases at J, with 10 bases between. The CDR3 region is CASSPGGGNQPQHF. As DNA, the CDR3 is TGTGCCAGCAGCCCCGGAGGGGGCAATCAGCCCCAGCATTTT.

This clone was seen a few times. This rearrangement joins TRBV5-4 to TRBJ2-2, with 8 bases that match TRBD1. This CDR3 contains 16 residues. Germline V gene sequence: CDR1 SGHNT, CDR2 YYREEE (reference sequence). The V segment lost 3 bases and the J segment 2 bases; nucleotides outside the gene matches: 6. CDR3 loop: CASSSPTGGNTGELFF. The DNA of the CDR3 is TGTGCCAGCAGCTCCCCAACAGGGGGAAACACCGGGGAGCTGTTTTTT. The variable domain in full, completed from reference TRBV5-4 and TRBJ2-2, reads ETGVTQSPTHLIKTRGQQVTLRCSSQSGHNTVSWYQQALGQGPQFIFQYYREEENGRGNFPPRFSGLQFPNYSSELNVNALELDDSALYLCASSSPTGGNTGELFFGEGSRLTVL.

This chain uses TRBV7-8 with TRBJ2-7, with 11 bases fitting TRBD2. CDR1 SGHVS and CDR2 FQNEAQ come from the germline V gene. The CDR3 runs 19 residues. V dropped 7 bases and J dropped 0; count of bases not matched to a gene: 17. The CDR3 DNA sequence: TGTGCCAGCATCCCTCAGCGGCTAGCGGGGGGTCCTAGCTCCTACGAGCAGTACTTC. It translates to CASIPQRLAGGPSSYEQYF.

This clone has only one observation. The chain joins TRBV5-1 to TRBJ1-1; TRBD1 matches 8 bases. The trim removed 0 bases at V and 6 bases at J, leaving 7 bases unmatched. There are 15 residues in the CDR3. Germline CDR1 SGHRS, CDR2 YFSETQ. CDR3 nucleotides: TGCGCCAGCAGCTTGGCCGGGCAGGGGGCCTCTGAAGCTTTCTTT. Amino acid sequence: CASSLAGQGASEAFF.

The chain has TRBV7-3 and TRBJ2-5, with 10 nucleotides matching TRBD2. J lost 3 bases, V lost 6 bases, and 4 bases had no gene match. CDR1 and CDR2 from the germline V gene are SGHTA and FQGTGA. The CDR3 loop spans 14 amino acids. Here the CDR3 reads CASRPGTSEETQYF. The CDR3 nucleotides read TGTGCCAGCAGACCCGGGACTAGCGAAGAGACCCAGTACTTC.

The gene calls are TRBV2 and TRBJ2-7, with 9 positions matching TRBD1. The CDR3 loop spans 12 amino acids. V shed 8 bases, J shed 6 bases, and the junction held 5 bases outside the gene matches. CDR1 and CDR2 (germline): SNHLY, FYNNEI. CDR3 region: CASGGTGREQYF. The CDR3 DNA follows: TGTGCCAGCGGAGGGACAGGGCGCGAGCAGTACTTC.

This chain joins TRBV15 and TRBJ2-1; D is ambiguous. Germline V lookup: CDR1 LNHNV, CDR2 YYDKDF (reference sequence). CDR3 size: 14 residues. Trimming removed 8 bases at V and 9 bases at J, with 20 bases between. The CDR3 here is CATQRSERVSEQFF. In DNA, the CDR3 is TGTGCCACCCAGAGGTCAGAAAGGGTCAGTGAGCAGTTCTTC.